Below are 28 T cell receptor beta chains sequenced from a single sample in a study of post-analysis software for immune sequencing data. Whole-study results and caveats: Controls showed lower frequencies than patients for roughly five TRBV segments, and TRBV5-6, TRBV5-1 and TRBV20-1 were among these.

TCR beta cDNA libraries included unique molecular identifiers. Via MiXCR, TCRdb re-called the PCR reads, giving one row per CDR3 protein. The sample contains some 690,000 distinct CDR3 sequences, about 27% of which appear only once. Antigen specificity for these receptors is unknown. The sample was blood. Receptors were obtained from a girl aged 10 to 17 with multiple sclerosis.

This clonotype was seen a handful of times. The chain recombines TRBV6-6 with TRBJ1-4; no clear D. CDR3 size: 12 residues. Per the germline V gene, CDR1 is MNHNY and CDR2 is SVGAGI (reference sequence). The V gene lost 7 bases and the J gene lost 5 bases, with 8 bases spanning the gap. Written as DNA, the CDR3 is TGTGCCAGCAAAGGAGACAATGAAAAACTGTTTTTT. Protein product: CASKGDNEKLFF.

This clonotype was observed a handful of times. This rearrangement joins TRBV20-1 to TRBJ2-5; D is possibly TRBD1 (6 bases). Germline CDR1 and CDR2: DFQATT and SNEGSKA (reference sequence). CDR3 length: 13 residues. The germline V and J ends were trimmed by 2 bases and 2 bases, with 9 bases remaining between them. CDR3 protein: CSARKTGQETQYF. For the CDR3, the DNA is TGCAGTGCTAGAAAAACAGGGCAAGAGACCCAGTACTTC.

The J gene is TRBJ2-2, the V gene TRBV10-2; 8 bases fit TRBD1. This CDR3 comprises 13 residues. J lost 4 bases, V lost 6 bases, and 1 base had no gene match. CDR1 and CDR2 (germline): WSHSY, SAAADI. The CDR3 sequence is CASSGQGTGELFF. CDR3 coding DNA: TGCGCCAGCAGCGGACAGGGCACCGGGGAGCTGTTTTTT.

The table lists this clonotype with a few counts. The genes are TRBV20-1 and TRBJ2-7; 7 bases match TRBD2. CDR3 length: 13 amino acids. The V gene end was trimmed by 5 bases and the J gene end by 2 bases; junction bases not matched to a gene: 6. CDR1 is DFQATT and CDR2 is SNEGSKA in the germline V gene (reference sequence). CDR3 nucleotide sequence: TGCAGTGCTTGGGGGGAGGGGACCTACGAGCAGTACTTC. Its protein is CSAWGEGTYEQYF.

The chain combines TRBV5-1 with TRBJ1-2, with no clear D. The CDR3 has 13 amino acids. V gave up 3 bases and J gave up 5 bases, with 11 bases separating them. CDR1 and CDR2 (germline): SGHRS, YFSETQ. The CDR3 reads CASSYDKEYGYTF. CDR3 bases: TGCGCCAGCAGCTACGACAAAGAGTATGGCTACACCTTC. The full variable domain, completed using reference TRBV5-1 and TRBJ1-2, is KAGVTQTPRYLIKTRGQQVTLSCSPISGHRSVSWYQQTPGQGLQFLFEYFSETQRNKGNFPGRFSGRQFSNSRSEMNVSTLELGDSALYLCASSYDKEYGYTFGSGTRLTVV.

This clonotype has only one observation. The J gene is TRBJ2-3, the V gene TRBV7-2; D perhaps matches TRBD2 (6 bases). Trimming left V 5 bases short and J 6 bases short, with 18 bases between. The CDR3 is made up of 15 amino acids. CDR1 is SGHTA, CDR2 FQGNSA, per germline. The CDR3 DNA sequence: TGTACCAGCAGCCGAGGAACGGGGGAGTGGGATACGCAGTATTTT. It translates to CTSSRGTGEWDTQYF.

This clonotype was counted only a few times. The CDR3 DNA follows: TGCAGTGCCGCCACTAGCGGGACAGATACGCAGTATTTT. Encoded protein: CSAATSGTDTQYF. This rearrangement joins TRBV20-1 to TRBJ2-3, with 9 bases lining up with TRBD2. V lost 6 bases, J lost 3 bases, and 4 bases stayed unmatched. Germline V CDR1 and CDR2: DFQATT, SNEGSKA (reference sequence). The CDR3 sequence is 13 residues long.

Only a few counts were recorded for this clonotype. The chain uses TRBV10-3 and TRBJ2-3; D is perhaps TRBD1 (6 bases). Germline values: CDR1 ENHRY, CDR2 SYGVKD. V lost 2 bases, J lost 7 bases, and 16 bases lay in between. This CDR3 is built from 15 residues. The CDR3 sequence is CAISEPRGGKNTQYF. For the CDR3, the DNA is TGTGCCATCAGTGAGCCTCGAGGGGGAAAAAATACGCAGTATTTT.

The chain combines TRBV27 with TRBJ2-4; 9 positions match TRBD1. The closer fit of TRBJ2-7 to the DNA end suggests the J call may be wrong. This CDR3 comprises 17 residues. CDR1 is MNHEY, CDR2 SMNVEV, per germline (reference sequence). Written as DNA, the CDR3 is TGTGCCAGCAGTTTATCGGCCGGGACAGGGTACATCTACGAGCAGTACTTC. Translation: CASSLSAGTGYIYEQYF.

The chain joins TRBV29-1 to TRBJ2-7; D gene ambiguous. The germline V gene has CDR1 SQVTM and CDR2 ANQGSEA. V was clipped by 4 bases and J by 6 bases, with 7 bases between them. This CDR3 region has 10 residues. The CDR3 reads CSVVGGEQYF. In nucleotides, the CDR3 is TGCAGCGTTGTTGGTGGCGAGCAGTACTTC.

This clonotype was found a few times. The chain employs TRBV7-2 and TRBJ2-5; the D gene is possibly TRBD2 (6 bases). V was clipped by 2 bases and J by 11 bases, with 15 bases between them. Per the germline V gene, CDR1 is SGHTA and CDR2 is FQGNSA. The CDR3 length is 13 residues. The CDR3 region has the DNA TGTGCCAGCAGCTTAATTTTATGGGGGGAGCAGTACTTC. It encodes CASSLILWGEQYF.

V is TRBV20-1 and J is TRBJ2-1; TRBD2 aligns across 11 bases. The V gene's germline CDR1 is DFQATT and CDR2 SNEGSKA (reference sequence). This CDR3 is 16 amino acids long. V lost 0 bases to trimming and J lost 1 base; unmatched junction nucleotides: 2. The CDR3 loop is CSAREPSGRSYNEQFF. The CDR3 nucleotides are TGCAGTGCTAGAGAACCTAGCGGGAGGTCCTACAATGAGCAGTTCTTC.

The V and J genes are TRBV7-2 and TRBJ2-5; D is ambiguous. The J call may be wrong; the DNA end is better matched by TRBJ2-7. CDR3 size: 15 residues. CDR1 is SGHTA and CDR2 is FQGNSA in the germline V gene. The CDR3 DNA reads TGTGCCAGCAGCACCCGGGCCGCAGGTAACTGCGAGCAGTACTTC. Its translation: CASSTRAAGNCEQYF.

The sample holds a few counts of this clonotype. V is TRBV12-3 or TRBV12-4 and J is TRBJ1-1, with D possibly TRBD1 on 5 matching bases. V was clipped by 0 bases and J by 11 bases, with 13 bases between them. This CDR3 is built from 13 residues. CDR3 protein: CASSLAATVAAFF. As DNA, the CDR3 is TGTGCCAGCAGTTTAGCCGCGACAGTGGCCGCTTTCTTT.

The chain combines TRBV6-6 with TRBJ2-5; the match to TRBD2 covers 8 bases. V trimming: 0 bases; J trimming: 1 base; junction bases outside the gene matches: 7. The CDR3 is made up of 17 amino acids. Germline CDR1 and CDR2: MNHNY and SVGAGI (reference sequence). The chain's CDR3 is CASSYSGLAESQETQYF. The CDR3 DNA is TGTGCCAGCAGTTACTCCGGACTAGCAGAATCCCAAGAGACCCAGTACTTC.

The chain joins TRBV10-3 to TRBJ2-5; D gene uncertain. The CDR3 loop spans 13 amino acids. Germline CDR1 ENHRY, CDR2 SYGVKD. V dropped 8 bases and J dropped 5 bases, with 15 bases sitting between them. CDR3 sequence: CAIRLGLGETQYF. The CDR3 DNA sequence: TGTGCCATCCGATTGGGGTTAGGCGAGACCCAGTACTTC.

This clonotype was seen only a few times. The chain uses TRBV28 and TRBJ1-4; tentatively, D is TRBD1 (6 bases). V was shortened by 3 bases and J by 0 bases, with 14 bases between the two germline ends. CDR1 is MDHEN and CDR2 is SYDVKM in the germline V gene. There are 17 residues in the CDR3. CDR3 nucleotides: TGTGCCAGCAGTTTCCCACGACAGGAAGCAACTAATGAAAAACTGTTTTTT. Translated: CASSFPRQEATNEKLFF.

A remark on this clonotype: A much larger clone lies a single base off, so this may be a read error. The J gene is TRBJ2-3, the V gene TRBV6-5, with TRBD2 matching 12 bases. Germline V CDR1 and CDR2: MNHEY, SVGAGI. The CDR3 is 16 amino acids. The CDR3 bases are TGTACCAGCAGTTGCCCGACTAGCGGGGGATCAGATACGCAGTATTTT. Residues: CTSSCPTSGGSDTQYF.

This clonotype was observed a few times. The chain employs TRBV7-2 and TRBJ2-1; a weak D match, TRBD2 (6 bases). The ends were cut back, 5 bases at V and 1 base at J, with 15 bases in the middle. Germline-derived CDR1 and CDR2 are SGHTA and FQGNSA. This CDR3 is built from 16 residues. CDR3 nucleotide sequence: TGTGCCAGCAGCCCTAGGAGAGGAGGGTCCTACAATGAGCAGTTCTTC. Its translation: CASSPRRGGSYNEQFF.

This clonotype appeared a few times. V is TRBV20-1 and J is TRBJ2-5; a possible D gene is TRBD1 (6 bases). Trimming stripped 3 bases from V and 2 bases from J, with 13 bases between. CDR3 size: 14 residues. Per the germline V gene, CDR1 is DFQATT and CDR2 is SNEGSKA (reference sequence). CDR3: CSASVTGPQETQYF. In DNA form, the CDR3 reads TGCAGTGCTAGTGTCACAGGGCCTCAAGAGACCCAGTACTTC.

The chain carries TRBV14 and TRBJ1-1, with D uncertain. CDR3 length: 15 amino acids. CDR1 is SGHDN and CDR2 is FVKESK in the germline V gene. The germline V and J ends were trimmed by 2 bases and 5 bases, with 15 bases remaining between them. The CDR3 region has the DNA TGTGCCAGCAGCCAACTGGAGGCCGGGCAGACTGAAGCTTTCTTT. Protein sequence: CASSQLEAGQTEAFF.

This clonotype was seen a handful of times. The chain joins TRBV20-1 to TRBJ2-1; 11 bases fit TRBD2. V dropped 3 bases and J dropped 9; count of bases not matched to a gene: 10. The CDR3 is 15 residues long. The germline CDR1 and CDR2 sequences are DFQATT and SNEGSKA (reference sequence). DNA of the CDR3: TGCAGTGCTAGGGATAGTAGCGGGAGGGCCGTTGAGCAGTTCTTC. Translated: CSARDSSGRAVEQFF.

The chain uses TRBV20-1 and TRBJ1-4, with TRBD1 as a possible D gene (5 bases). This CDR3 region has 14 residues. In germline, CDR1 is DFQATT, CDR2 SNEGSKA (reference sequence). Trimming cost V 6 bases and J 5 bases, with 16 bases left between them. The CDR3 reads CSARWGTANEKLFF. DNA for the CDR3: TGCAGTGCCCGGTGGGGGACTGCAAATGAAAAACTGTTTTTT.

This clonotype was seen a single time. This sequence joins TRBV6-6 and TRBJ1-1; TRBD1 matches 8 bases. The CDR3 length is 17 residues. Germline lookup yields CDR1 MNHNY and CDR2 SVGAGI (reference sequence). With V trimmed by 6 bases and J by 4 bases, 16 bases remained unmatched. CDR3 sequence reads: CASSAGQGNPRGTEAFF. The CDR3 DNA reads as TGTGCCAGCAGCGCCGGACAGGGAAACCCCCGAGGCACTGAAGCTTTCTTT.

There are a few counts of this clonotype. This chain connects TRBV7-2 to TRBJ2-1; 11 positions match TRBD2. Germline assignment: CDR1 SGHTA and CDR2 FQGNSA. This CDR3 region has 16 residues. J lost 6 bases, V lost 5 bases, and 9 bases had no gene match. The CDR3 loop reads CASSRGLAGSSNEQFF. The CDR3 DNA is TGTGCCAGCAGCAGAGGACTAGCGGGCTCCAGCAATGAGCAGTTCTTC.

The chain couples TRBV9 to TRBJ2-2; D perhaps matches TRBD2 (6 bases). Trimming left V 5 bases short and J 3 bases short, with 11 bases between. The CDR3 loop spans 14 amino acids. The germline gives CDR1 SGDLS, CDR2 YYNGEE. The CDR3 bases are TGTGCCAGCAGGGACGGCGGGGACACCGGGGAGCTGTTTTTT. Amino acid sequence: CASRDGGDTGELFF. Full variable domain (outside the CDR3, taken from reference TRBV9 and TRBJ2-2): DSGVTQTPKHLITATGQRVTLRCSPRSGDLSVYWYQQSLDQGLQFLIQYYNGEERAKGNILERFSAQQFPDLHSELNLSSLELGDSALYFCASRDGGDTGELFFGEGSRLTVL.

This clonotype occurred a few times. The chain carries TRBV7-9 and TRBJ2-1; maybe TRBD2 (6 bases). V was cut by 2 bases and J by 8 bases, with 19 bases left in between. The germline V gene has CDR1 SEHNR and CDR2 FQNEAQ (reference sequence). This CDR3 is built from 16 residues. CDR3 sequence: CASSLFPGGIPDEQFF. The DNA for the CDR3 is TGTGCCAGCAGCTTATTCCCCGGGGGTATACCGGATGAGCAGTTCTTC.

This clonotype was found a few times. The J gene is TRBJ2-1, the V gene TRBV29-1; D tentatively fits TRBD1 or TRBD2 (5 bases each). CDR3 size: 13 residues. Trimming cost V 6 bases and J 4 bases, with 13 bases left between them. Looked up from germline, CDR1 is SQVTM and CDR2 is ANQGSEA. CDR3 bases: TGCAGCGTGGGACGCCTACATTACAATGAGCAGTTCTTC. This codes for CSVGRLHYNEQFF.